The next 28 T cell receptor beta chains were all read from a single sample in a study of shared clonotypes between healthy human individuals. The method was immunoSEQ multiplex PCR; TCRdb's version includes in-frame clones alone and lacks a portion of them. The sample yields roughly 2,300,000 clones, around 93% seen once. The sequenced sample was naive CD4+ T cells from PBMCs. Subset noted: CD45RA+ positively selected. Receptor source: a man younger than 35 in good health. Some clones in this sample may be carry-over from other donors' samples.

Written as DNA, the CDR3 is TGTGCCAGTAGTATTGGCAGGGGGACTCACGAGCAGTACTTC. Translated, it gives CASSIGRGTHEQYF. J is TRBJ2-7 and V is TRBV19, with TRBD1 as a possible D gene (7 bases). Between the trimmed V and J ends, which lost 3 bases and 5 bases, there was a span of 14 bases. The CDR3 has 14 amino acids. CDR1 and CDR2 (germline): LNHDA, SQIVND (reference sequence). The full variable domain, its missing parts supplied by reference TRBV19 and TRBJ2-7, is DGGITQSPKYLFRKEGQNVTLSCEQNLNHDAMYWYRQDPGQGLRLIYYSQIVNDFQKGDIAEGYSVSREKKESFPLTVTSAQKNPTAFYLCASSIGRGTHEQYFGPGTRLTVT.

The chain links TRBV27 to TRBJ1-2; D remains ambiguous. V lost 4 bases and J 0 bases, leaving 6 bases between the germline ends. Germline CDR1 reads MNHEY; CDR2 reads SMNVEV (reference sequence). There are 13 residues in the CDR3. CDR3 loop: CASSSLANYGYTF. The CDR3 nucleotides are TGTGCCAGCAGTTCATTAGCTAACTATGGCTACACCTTC.

Concerning this clone itself: In the same sample, other DNA sequences code for this CDR3. This chain connects TRBV5-1 to TRBJ2-7; D uncertain. Trimming left V 3 bases short and J 0 bases short, with 7 bases between. Germline CDR1 and CDR2: SGHRS and YFSETQ. This CDR3 spans 13 amino acids. The CDR3 spells CASSSGSSYEQYF. The DNA for the CDR3 is TGCGCCAGCAGCTCCGGAAGCTCCTACGAGCAGTACTTC.

V and J are TRBV19 and TRBJ1-1, with 9 bases identical to TRBD1. Losses at the gene ends were 5 bases for V and 5 bases for J; bases not matched to a gene: 9. Germline CDR1 reads LNHDA; CDR2 reads SQIVND (reference sequence). The CDR3 has 15 amino acids. The CDR3, as DNA: TGTGCCAGTAGTCTCTACCGGGACAGGGTGACTGAAGCTTTCTTT. Translating gives CASSLYRDRVTEAFF.

The chain links TRBV30 to TRBJ1-5; D call uncertain. Germline CDR1 reads GTSNPN; CDR2 reads SVGIG (reference sequence). Between the trimmed V and J ends, which lost 0 bases and 8 bases, there was a span of 11 bases. The CDR3 contains 13 residues. As DNA, the CDR3 is TGTGCCTGGAGTGTCCGGGCTCGGGAGCCCCAGCATTTT. Protein: CAWSVRAREPQHF.

The J gene is TRBJ2-7, the V gene TRBV7-2; 11 bases match TRBD1. Germline loops: CDR1 SGHTA, CDR2 FQGNSA. Trimming at V came to 5 bases and at J to 3 bases, leaving 6 bases not matched to a gene. The CDR3 extends over 15 amino acids. The DNA of the CDR3 is TGTGCCAGCAGCGCTACCGGGACAGGGGGCTACGAGCAGTACTTC. Its protein product is CASSATGTGGYEQYF.

In regard to this clone: The same CDR3 is also encoded by other DNA sequences in this sample. The chain joins TRBV18 to TRBJ2-2, with D hard to call. The length of the CDR3 is 13 residues. V shed 3 bases and J shed 0 bases, with 2 bases lying between them. Germline V gene data show CDR1 as KGHSH and CDR2 as LQKENI. CDR3 residues: CASSPSNTGELFF. The CDR3 nucleotides read TGTGCCAGCTCACCGTCGAACACCGGGGAGCTGTTTTTT.

V usage is TRBV19 and J usage is TRBJ2-3; D possibly corresponds to TRBD2 (6 bases). The CDR3 sequence is 13 residues long. Germline CDR1 reads LNHDA; CDR2 reads SQIVND (reference sequence). V lost 11 bases and J lost 3, with 15 bases in between. This CDR3 reads CASKTGGTDTQYF. DNA of the CDR3: TGTGCCTCTAAAACCGGGGGAACAGATACGCAGTATTTT.

V gene TRBV4-1 combines with J gene TRBJ1-3; no firm D call. The germline V and J ends were trimmed by 0 bases and 4 bases, with 13 bases remaining between them. The CDR3 runs 16 residues. The germline V gene encodes CDR1 MGHRA and CDR2 YSYEKL. CDR3 bases: TGCGCCAGCAGCCAAGAGGTCCCGTTGGGGGGAAACACCATATATTTT. Translating it yields CASSQEVPLGGNTIYF.

This chain uses TRBV19 with TRBJ2-2, with D maybe TRBD1 (5 bases). CDR3 length: 14 residues. Germline CDR1 reads LNHDA; CDR2 reads SQIVND (reference sequence). Trimming removed 3 bases from V and 6 bases from J, with 11 bases in between. CDR3 in amino acids: CASSMGQSSGELFF. In DNA form, the CDR3 reads TGTGCCAGTAGTATGGGGCAGTCGTCCGGGGAGCTGTTTTTT. Variable domain in full (rest from reference TRBV19 and TRBJ2-2): DGGITQSPKYLFRKEGQNVTLSCEQNLNHDAMYWYRQDPGQGLRLIYYSQIVNDFQKGDIAEGYSVSREKKESFPLTVTSAQKNPTAFYLCASSMGQSSGELFFGEGSRLTVL.

The chain joins TRBV7-6 to TRBJ2-1; D is perhaps TRBD2 (6 bases). CDR3 length: 15 amino acids. V was cut by 1 base and J by 3 bases, with 10 bases left in between. Germline V gene data show CDR1 as SGHVS and CDR2 as FNYEAQ. The DNA of the CDR3 is TGTGCCAGCAGCTTAGGGGGGGAGGTCTACAATGAGCAGTTCTTC. Protein: CASSLGGEVYNEQFF.

This clone was seen once. The chain employs TRBV10-1 and TRBJ2-5; D is possibly TRBD1 (5 bases). Trimming cost V 9 bases and J 4 bases, with 18 bases left between them. CDR3 size: 14 residues. In germline, CDR1 is WNHNN, CDR2 SYGVQD (reference sequence). The CDR3 DNA is TGCGCCAGTTACAGGTTCCGCGCCCGAGAGACCCAGTACTTC. Translating gives CASYRFRARETQYF.

A word on this clone: Other DNA sequences from this sample encode an identical CDR3 as well. This chain connects TRBV19 to TRBJ2-7; 9 bases fit TRBD1. The J segment lost 4 bases and the V segment lost 5 bases, leaving 6 bases of the junction unmatched. The germline gives CDR1 LNHDA, CDR2 SQIVND (reference sequence). CDR3 length: 14 amino acids. The CDR3 coding sequence is TGTGCCAGTAGTCTTGGACAGGGGCCTTACGAGCAGTACTTC. Translated: CASSLGQGPYEQYF.

The chain uses TRBV4-2 and TRBJ1-1; no firm D call. Germline V CDR1 and CDR2: LGHNA, YNFKEQ. The CDR3 loop spans 15 amino acids. V was cut by 3 bases and J by 1 base, with 12 bases left in between. CDR3 in DNA: TGTGCCAGCAGCCAGGGTACCGGCCCGAACACTGAAGCTTTCTTT. Amino acid sequence: CASSQGTGPNTEAFF.

This chain joins TRBV7-2 and TRBJ2-1; 10 bases align to TRBD2. The junction had 10 bases not matched to a gene; V was cut back by 5 bases and J by 9 bases. There are 15 residues in the CDR3. Germline V gene sequence: CDR1 SGHTA, CDR2 FQGNSA. The CDR3 bases are TGTGCCAGCAGCCCATCTAGCGGGAGAGCAGGTGAGCAGTTCTTC. Translating gives CASSPSSGRAGEQFF.

The V gene is TRBV5-1, the J gene TRBJ2-3, with D perhaps TRBD2 (6 bases). V lost 4 bases, J lost 0 bases, and 12 bases lay in between. Germline CDR1 reads SGHRS; CDR2 reads YFSETQ. This CDR3 comprises 15 residues. Here the CDR3 reads CASSTTGTSTDTQYF. In DNA form, the CDR3 reads TGCGCCAGCAGCACAACCGGGACTAGCACAGATACGCAGTATTTT.

This sequence joins TRBV28 and TRBJ2-7, with D perhaps being TRBD1 or TRBD2 (7 bases each). The germline V and J ends were trimmed by 1 base and 2 bases, with 18 bases remaining between them. Germline CDR1 is MDHEN and CDR2 is SYDVKM. This CDR3 is built from 17 residues. The CDR3 region has the DNA TGTGCCAGCAGTTTATTCCGACAGGGACTAAAAACCTACGAGCAGTACTTC. This gives the protein CASSLFRQGLKTYEQYF.

V and J are TRBV7-9 and TRBJ2-7; 11 nucleotides agree with TRBD1. V gave up 5 bases and J gave up 4 bases; unmatched junction bases: 7. The length of the CDR3 is 15 residues. Germline loops: CDR1 SEHNR, CDR2 FQNEAQ (reference sequence). CDR3 protein: CASSGGTGGLYEQYF. CDR3 nucleotides: TGTGCCAGCAGCGGCGGGACAGGGGGATTGTACGAGCAGTACTTC.

This clone came up a few times. The same CDR3 arises from other DNA sequences in this sample as well. The chain employs TRBV19 and TRBJ1-2, with a tentative D call TRBD1 (5 bases). The ends were cut back, 4 bases at V and 2 bases at J, with 5 bases in the middle. In germline, CDR1 is LNHDA, CDR2 SQIVND (reference sequence). The CDR3 contains 12 residues. CDR3 nucleotides: TGTGCCAGTAGTAGACAGAACTATGGCTACACCTTC. Protein sequence: CASSRQNYGYTF.

The V and J genes are TRBV12-5 and TRBJ2-1; 13 bases align to TRBD2. This CDR3 contains 18 residues. J was trimmed by 7 bases and V by 4 bases; bases with no gene match: 13. CDR1 and CDR2 from the germline V gene are LGHNT and FRNRAP. CDR3 bases: TGTGCTAGTGGTTGGACTAGCGGGAGCAACCCGCAGGTGAATGAGCAGTTCTTC. Translation gives CASGWTSGSNPQVNEQFF. The full variable domain, rest sourced from reference TRBV12-5 and TRBJ2-1, is DARVTQTPRHKVTEMGQEVTMRCQPILGHNTVFWYRQTMMQGLELLAYFRNRAPLDDSGMPKDRFSAEMPDATLATLKIQPSEPRDSAVYFCASGWTSGSNPQVNEQFFGPGTRLTVL.

This rearrangement joins TRBV2 to TRBJ1-1; D gene uncertain. The CDR3 has 14 amino acids. V lost 8 bases and J 0 bases, leaving 13 bases between the germline ends. From germline, CDR1 is SNHLY and CDR2 FYNNEI. The chain's CDR3 is CASSIPGMNTEAFF. The CDR3 DNA reads as TGTGCCAGCTCTATTCCTGGGATGAACACTGAAGCTTTCTTT. The complete variable domain, with remaining parts taken from reference TRBV2 and TRBJ1-1, reads EPEVTQTPSHQVTQMGQEVILRCVPISNHLYFYWYRQILGQKVEFLVSFYNNEISEKSEIFDDQFSVERPDGSNFTLKIRSTKLEDSAMYFCASSIPGMNTEAFFGQGTRLTVV.

The genes are TRBV5-6 and TRBJ2-7, with 7 bases lining up with TRBD1. The CDR3 runs 15 residues. Germline CDR1 and CDR2: SGHDT and YYEEEE. V was pared by 4 bases and J by 0 bases, with 7 bases of the junction left unmatched. CDR3 nucleotide sequence: TGTGCCAGCAGCCTGACAGGGATGGCCTCCTACGAGCAGTACTTC. This encodes CASSLTGMASYEQYF. Combining the CDR3 with reference TRBV5-6 and TRBJ2-7 gives the whole variable domain DAGVTQSPTHLIKTRGQQVTLRCSPKSGHDTVSWYQQALGQGPQFIFQYYEEEERQRGNFPDRFSGHQFPNYSSELNVNALLLGDSALYLCASSLTGMASYEQYFGPGTRLTVT.

The chain has TRBV6-5 and TRBJ1-2, with 7 nucleotides matching TRBD1. After removal of 6 bases from V and 4 bases from J, the junction contained 5 bases not matched to a gene. Germline CDR1 MNHEY, CDR2 SVGAGI. This CDR3 is 13 amino acids long. CDR3 amino acids: CASSKDRAYGYTF. The CDR3 bases are TGTGCCAGCAGCAAAGACAGGGCCTATGGCTACACCTTC.

J is TRBJ2-2 and V is TRBV7-3; D is ambiguous. Germline V CDR1 and CDR2: SGHTA, FQGTGA. V lost 4 bases to trimming and J lost 2 bases, with 8 bases between them. The CDR3 has 14 amino acids. In DNA, the CDR3 is TGTGCCAGCAGCTCCCCTACCAACACCGGGGAGCTGTTTTTT. As protein: CASSSPTNTGELFF.

V is TRBV11-2 and J is TRBJ1-1; TRBD1 is a possible D gene (5 bases). Germline loops: CDR1 SGHAT, CDR2 FQNNGV. Trimming took off 2 bases at V and 4 bases at J, with 11 bases between the two ends. The CDR3 has 14 amino acids. As DNA, the CDR3 is TGTGCCAGCAGCTTAAGGGGAGAGGGCACTGAAGCTTTCTTT. Its protein product is CASSLRGEGTEAFF.

The rearrangement uses TRBV2 and TRBJ2-1, with unresolved D. Germline-derived CDR1 and CDR2 are SNHLY and FYNNEI. Deletions cut 7 bases from V and 14 bases from J, with 21 bases between. The CDR3 is 13 residues long. The CDR3 bases are TGTGCCAGCACCCGACCCCTTAGAGGCGAAAAGTTCTTC. It specifies CASTRPLRGEKFF.

This clone was seen only a few times. This sequence joins TRBV29-1 and TRBJ1-1; D gene ambiguous. V lost 5 bases and J 1 base, leaving 14 bases between the germline ends. The CDR3 contains 14 residues. The germline gives CDR1 SQVTM, CDR2 ANQGSEA. The CDR3 DNA follows: TGCAGCGTTCGTTCCCCGAAATCGAACACTGAAGCTTTCTTT. It encodes CSVRSPKSNTEAFF.

This chain connects TRBV4-2 to TRBJ1-5, with D perhaps matching TRBD1 (6 bases). V was clipped by 0 bases and J by 1 base, with 10 bases between them. CDR3 length equals 16 residues. Per germline, CDR1 LGHNA and CDR2 YNFKEQ. The DNA of the CDR3 is TGTGCCAGCAGCCAAGAAGGGGGGATGAGCAATCAGCCCCAGCATTTT. This translates into CASSQEGGMSNQPQHF.